This T cell receptor beta chain was captured in a study of beta chain features in type 1 diabetes. Study-wide results and limits: Across all four CD4+ subsets, people with type 1 diabetes showed modestly shorter TCRB CDR3s.

This clone was found a few times. The antigen remains undetermined. Expressed TCRB transcripts were sequenced because the isolated RNA had all been reverse transcribed beforehand. Samples of naive, central memory and regulatory T cells yielded a mean of around 3.4 million reads. The repertoire was sequenced with immunoSEQ multiplex PCR; TCRdb's copy has only in-frame clones and lacks some. The sample has about 330,000 clones; 9.5% to 12% are singletons. CDR1 SGHDT and CDR2 YYEEEE come from the germline V gene. J gave up 2 bases and V 0 bases, and 2 bases lay outside the gene matches. The CDR3 runs 15 residues. The authors took one heparinised blood draw, averaging about 120 mL, from each donor.

Sequencing was performed on naive CD4+ T cells from blood. The TCR comes from a young woman in good health. The V call is TRBV5-6, the J call TRBJ2-3, with 8 bases lining up with TRBD1. The CDR3 DNA reads TGTGCCAGCAGCTTGGCGGGACAGGACACAGATACGCAGTATTTT. This sequence encodes CASSLAGQDTDTQYF.